This T cell receptor beta chain originates from a study of blood T cell repertoires in COVID-19. The sample holds one count of this clone. TCRdb keeps only in-frame clones here, not all; method: immunoSEQ multiplex PCR. The top ten clones hold about 12% of a sample with 93,000 or so clones, 84% of them seen once. The junction had 3 bases not matched to a gene; V was cut back by 5 bases and J by 0 bases. Germline V gives CDR1 LNHDA, CDR2 SQIVND (reference sequence). The CDR3 is 16 residues long. The chain uses TRBV19 and TRBJ2-6; 8 bases are shared with TRBD1. The sequencing sample was made of peripheral blood. This receptor was obtained from a human donor in a cohort sampled during active COVID-19. The chain's CDR3 is CASSLGQASGANVLTF. The CDR3 DNA sequence: TGTGCCAGTAGTTTGGGACAGGCCTCTGGGGCCAACGTCCTGACTTTC.